These T cell receptor beta chains were read from a single sample in a study of radiotherapy plus CTLA-4 blockade in lung cancer. TCRdb keeps only in-frame clones here, not all; method: immunoSEQ multiplex PCR. Of about 68,000 clones in the sample, 70% to 85% are singletons; the top ten hold about 9.1%. The sample consisted of peripheral blood, taken from a patient treated with radiotherapy plus ipilimumab. Receptors were obtained from a human donor with non-small cell lung cancer who had a complete response to radiotherapy plus ipilimumab. Each CDR3 is given with its conserved first and last residue. D genes are given only for firm matches. Clone size is shown for a subset of rows, as once, few, many or a class of expanded clone.

CDR3 length,D gene,clone size,V gene,J gene,CDR3 protein,CDR3 DNA
12,-,-,TRBV14,TRBJ1-1,CASSQGVTEAFF,TGTGCCAGCAGCCAAGGGGTCACTGAAGCTTTCTTT
17,-,-,TRBV9,TRBJ1-2,CASSVSRWRGQDYGYTF,TGTGCCAGCAGCGTTAGCCGGTGGCGGGGGCAAGACTATGGCTACACCTTC
14,-,-,TRBV27,TRBJ2-1,CASSLASQLYEQFF,TGTGCCAGCAGTTTAGCTTCGCAGCTCTATGAGCAGTTCTTC
15,-,-,TRBV27,TRBJ1-2,CASRPTPNNNYGYTF,TGTGCCAGCAGACCTACACCAAATAATAACTATGGCTACACCTTC
13,-,-,TRBV7-2,TRBJ2-7,CASSFGGGYEQYF,TGTGCCAGCAGCTTCGGGGGCGGCTACGAGCAGTACTTC
15,-,-,TRBV5-1,TRBJ1-1,CASSLSGSVNTEAFF,TGCGCCAGCAGCTTATCAGGGTCGGTGAACACTGAAGCTTTCTTT
13,-,-,TRBV9,TRBJ2-2,CASNWGDTGELFF,TGTGCCAGCAACTGGGGGGACACCGGGGAGCTGTTTTTT
11,-,-,TRBV30,TRBJ1-6,CAWSTGSPLHF,TGTGCCTGGAGCACAGGATCACCCCTCCACTTT
12,-,-,TRBV7-2,TRBJ1-1,CASSFWNTEAFF,TGTGCCAGCAGTTTCTGGAACACTGAAGCTTTCTTT
13,-,-,TRBV28,TRBJ1-1,CASPPTGNTEAFF,TGTGCCAGCCCCCCGACAGGGAACACTGAAGCTTTCTTT
13,-,-,TRBV5-1,TRBJ2-3,CASSLVMVDTQYF,TGCGCCAGCAGCTTGGTAATGGTGGATACGCAGTATTTT
14,-,-,TRBV6-6,TRBJ1-4,CASSNGRRVEKLFF,TGTGCCAGCAGTAACGGCAGGAGAGTTGAAAAACTGTTTTTT
15,TRBD2,-,TRBV5-4,TRBJ2-1,CASSTAGGFYNEQFF,TGTGCCAGCAGCACAGCGGGAGGGTTCTACAATGAGCAGTTCTTC
13,-,-,TRBV4-1,TRBJ1-2,CASSQGPDEGNTF,TGCGCCAGCAGCCAAGGACCGGACGAGGGAAACACCTTC
15,-,few,TRBV18,TRBJ2-3,CASSPSRGRTDTQYF,TGTGCCAGCTCACCGTCCAGGGGGAGGACAGATACGCAGTATTTT
14,-,few,TRBV7-9,TRBJ1-4,CASSRRATNEKLFF,TGTGCCAGCAGCCGCAGAGCAACTAATGAAAAACTGTTTTTT
17,TRBD2,-,TRBV5-1,TRBJ2-3,CASSSSGTSGGRDTQYF,TGCGCCAGCAGCTCATCCGGGACTAGCGGGGGGCGGGATACGCAGTATTTT
14,-,-,TRBV12-5,TRBJ1-5,CASGFAGGNQPQHF,TGTGCTAGTGGTTTTGCAGGGGGCAATCAGCCCCAGCATTTT
13,-,-,TRBV5-7,TRBJ2-5,CASSLLRGETQYF,TGTGCCAGCAGCCTTCTGAGGGGGGAGACCCAGTACTTC
17,-,-,TRBV5-7,TRBJ2-1,CASSLEIGGTPHNEQFF,TGTGCCAGCAGCTTGGAAATCGGCGGGACCCCGCACAATGAGCAGTTCTTC
15,TRBD1,few,TRBV4-1,TRBJ1-2,CASSLTTGANYGYTF,TGCGCCAGCAGCCTCACAACAGGGGCGAACTATGGCTACACCTTC
15,TRBD1,once,TRBV30,TRBJ2-5,CAWSVEGGMQETQYF,TGTGCCTGGAGTGTGGAAGGGGGCATGCAAGAGACCCAGTACTTC
17,-,-,TRBV4-1,TRBJ1-2,CASSRFSQSPRNYGYTF,TGCGCCAGCAGCCGATTCAGCCAGTCCCCACGGAACTATGGCTACACCTTC
17,-,-,TRBV19,TRBJ2-1,CASSIPGRRSSYNEQFF,TGTGCCAGTAGTATACCAGGGCGGAGGAGCTCCTACAATGAGCAGTTCTTC
14,TRBD2,-,TRBV7-9,TRBJ2-7,CASSLAGGGYEQYF,TGTGCCAGCAGCTTAGCTGGCGGGGGCTACGAGCAGTACTTC
15,-,few,TRBV10-2,TRBJ1-1,CASRGNWGKSTEAFF,TGCGCCAGCAGGGGAAACTGGGGGAAGTCGACTGAAGCTTTCTTT
14,TRBD1,-,TRBV29-1,TRBJ1-1,CSVGGHRGHREAFF,TGCAGCGTTGGAGGCCACAGGGGGCATCGTGAAGCTTTCTTT
15,TRBD1,-,TRBV15,TRBJ2-1,CATSRGRQGRAEQFF,TGTGCCACCAGCAGAGGGAGACAGGGGCGGGCTGAGCAGTTCTTC
13,-,few,TRBV5-1,TRBJ1-4,CASSLSSNEKLFF,TGCGCCAGCAGCTTGAGTAGTAATGAAAAACTGTTTTTT
16,TRBD1,-,TRBV6-1,TRBJ2-1,CASSEVGQGAVDEQFF,TGTGCCAGCAGTGAAGTGGGACAGGGGGCAGTGGATGAGCAGTTCTTC
14,-,-,TRBV11-3,TRBJ2-1,CASSLEGLRNEQFF,TGTGCCAGCAGCTTAGAGGGACTTAGGAATGAGCAGTTCTTC
13,-,few,TRBV10-1,TRBJ1-2,CASSLSREDGYTF,TGCGCCTCCTCTCTGAGCAGGGAAGATGGCTACACCTTC
17,TRBD1,few,TRBV19,TRBJ1-4,CASRRSGQGDLGEKLFF,TGTGCCAGTAGACGATCGGGACAGGGTGATTTGGGTGAAAAACTGTTTTTT
17,TRBD2,-,TRBV25-1,TRBJ2-3,CASSERASGGVADTQYF,TGTGCCAGCTCTGAACGGGCTAGCGGGGGGGTCGCAGATACGCAGTATTTT
14,TRBD1,-,TRBV6-5,TRBJ1-2,CASLPGGRNYGYTF,TGTGCCAGCCTACCAGGGGGCCGTAACTATGGCTACACCTTC
12,-,-,TRBV10-1,TRBJ2-3,CASSEGDGGQYF,TGCGCCAGCAGCGAGGGGGACGGGGGGCAGTATTTT
13,-,-,TRBV19,TRBJ2-2,CASTGQNTGELFF,TGTGCCAGTACCGGACAGAACACCGGGGAGCTGTTTTTT
16,TRBD2,-,TRBV27,TRBJ2-7,CASTPFGGVGSYEQYF,TGTGCCAGCACCCCTTTTGGGGGGGTCGGGTCCTACGAGCAGTACTTC
13,-,few,TRBV30,TRBJ1-2,CAWTSGTGYGYTF,TGTGCCTGGACTTCGGGTACCGGCTATGGCTACACCTTC
14,TRBD1,-,TRBV10-3,TRBJ1-1,CAIKPGQGNTEAFF,TGTGCCATTAAACCGGGACAGGGGAACACTGAAGCTTTCTTT
15,-,-,TRBV27,TRBJ1-2,CASTLSNTWNYGYTF,TGTGCCAGCACTCTCAGTAATACCTGGAACTATGGCTACACCTTC
15,-,-,TRBV4-3,TRBJ1-1,CASSQDNRATGEAFF,TGCGCCAGCAGCCAAGATAACAGGGCCACCGGTGAAGCTTTCTTT
13,-,-,TRBV18,TRBJ2-3,CASSPPKTDTQYF,TGTGCCAGCTCACCACCGAAGACAGATACGCAGTATTTT
17,-,-,TRBV4-1,TRBJ1-4,CASSQPARGATNEKLFF,TGCGCCAGCAGCCAACCAGCTCGAGGAGCAACTAATGAAAAACTGTTTTTT
11,-,once,TRBV27,TRBJ2-1,CASSLDNEQFF,TGTGCCAGCAGTCTTGACAATGAGCAGTTCTTC
15,TRBD1,-,TRBV5-6,TRBJ2-5,CASSLVSGGPETQYF,TGTGCCAGCAGCTTGGTATCAGGGGGCCCAGAGACCCAGTACTTC
13,-,-,TRBV9,TRBJ1-1,CASSVEQNTEAFF,TGTGCCAGCAGCGTAGAACAGAACACTGAAGCTTTCTTT
14,-,-,TRBV11-2,TRBJ1-2,CASSFGGPNYGYTF,TGTGCCAGCAGCTTCGGGGGCCCGAACTATGGCTACACCTTC
13,-,-,TRBV19,TRBJ2-1,CATQPDLMDEQFF,TGTGCCACCCAGCCCGATTTGATGGATGAGCAGTTCTTC
14,-,-,TRBV7-9,TRBJ1-2,CASSLAEGLGGYTF,TGTGCCAGCAGCTTAGCGGAGGGCCTTGGAGGCTACACCTTC
13,TRBD1,-,TRBV6-5,TRBJ1-5,CASRTGARQPQHF,TGTGCCAGCCGGACAGGAGCGAGACAGCCCCAGCATTTT
17,TRBD2,-,TRBV7-2,TRBJ2-3,CASSLAARRGSTDTQYF,TGTGCCAGCAGCTTAGCCGCGAGGCGGGGGAGCACAGATACGCAGTATTTT
14,-,-,TRBV25-1,TRBJ1-2,CASSESLSSYGYTF,TGTGCCAGCAGTGAATCATTAAGCTCATATGGCTACACCTTC